The rows below give T cell receptor beta chains drawn from one sample of a study of blood T cell repertoires in COVID-19. Sequencing used immunoSEQ multiplex PCR; TCRdb keeps in-frame clones, though not all of them. The sample includes 90,000 to 110,000 clones, 85% seen only once; the top ten take roughly 4.5%. Sequencing input: peripheral blood. The receptors were sampled from a man over 45 with acute or convalescent COVID-19. Each CDR3 is given with its conserved first and last residue. Each record gives: J gene, D gene, CDR3 length, V gene, clone size, CDR3 DNA, CDR3 protein. D genes are given only for firm matches. The size of a clone is reported for some rows only, either as once, few or many, or as a class for expanded clones.

j_gene: TRBJ2-1
d_gene: TRBD1
len: 16
v_gene: TRBV5-4
abundance: -
CDR3nt: TGTGCCAGCAGCCATGGCCCCGGACAGGGGGACAATGAGCAGTTCTTC
CDR3aa: CASSHGPGQGDNEQFF

j_gene: TRBJ2-2
d_gene: -
len: 16
v_gene: TRBV7-9
abundance: -
CDR3nt: TGTGCCAGCAGCCCTAGCTTTAGGGTGAACACCGGGGAGCTGTTTTTT
CDR3aa: CASSPSFRVNTGELFF

j_gene: TRBJ1-2
d_gene: TRBD1
len: 14
v_gene: TRBV2
abundance: -
CDR3nt: TGTGCCAGCACAACCCAGGGGGCCGACTATGGCTACACCTTC
CDR3aa: CASTTQGADYGYTF

j_gene: TRBJ2-3
d_gene: TRBD1
len: 18
v_gene: TRBV24-1
abundance: once
CDR3nt: TGTGCCACCAGTGATCCCGACAGGGGGAGTTCAAAGGGGGATACGCAGTATTTT
CDR3aa: CATSDPDRGSSKGDTQYF

j_gene: TRBJ2-7
d_gene: -
len: 14
v_gene: TRBV25-1
abundance: few
CDR3nt: TGTGCCAGCAGTGCCCAGGGATTCTCCTACGAGCAGTACTTC
CDR3aa: CASSAQGFSYEQYF

j_gene: TRBJ1-4
d_gene: -
len: 14
v_gene: TRBV29-1
abundance: -
CDR3nt: TGCAGCGCTCGGGGGGTTTCAACTAATGAAAAACTGTTTTTT
CDR3aa: CSARGVSTNEKLFF

j_gene: TRBJ2-7
d_gene: TRBD2
len: 16
v_gene: TRBV28
abundance: -
CDR3nt: TGTGCCAGCAGTCCCTCTTTCTGGGGGACTAGCTACGAGCAGTACTTC
CDR3aa: CASSPSFWGTSYEQYF

j_gene: TRBJ2-7
d_gene: -
len: 16
v_gene: TRBV18
abundance: -
CDR3nt: TGTGCCAGCTCACCACCGTCGGCAGGGCGGGATTTTGGGCAGTACTTC
CDR3aa: CASSPPSAGRDFGQYF

j_gene: TRBJ2-1
d_gene: TRBD1
len: 15
v_gene: TRBV7-8
abundance: -
CDR3nt: TGTGCCAGCAGGGAATCGCAGGGGGCTTACAATGAGCAGTTCTTC
CDR3aa: CASRESQGAYNEQFF

j_gene: TRBJ2-7
d_gene: TRBD2
len: 15
v_gene: TRBV5-8
abundance: -
CDR3nt: TGTGCCAGCAGCATCCGGGGTGGGGAGGGTCGCGAGCAGTACTTC
CDR3aa: CASSIRGGEGREQYF

j_gene: TRBJ2-3
d_gene: -
len: 16
v_gene: TRBV14
abundance: -
CDR3nt: TGTGCCAGCAGCCAAGAGAGGGGGTGGGGCACAGATACGCAGTATTTT
CDR3aa: CASSQERGWGTDTQYF

j_gene: TRBJ1-4
d_gene: TRBD1
len: 17
v_gene: TRBV2
abundance: -
CDR3nt: TGTGCCAGCAGTGAGACAGGGGGTTATGGCAATAATGAAAAACTGTTTTTT
CDR3aa: CASSETGGYGNNEKLFF

j_gene: TRBJ1-2
d_gene: TRBD1
len: 13
v_gene: TRBV5-6
abundance: -
CDR3nt: TGTGCCAGCAGCGCCGGGACAGTCTATGGCTACACCTTC
CDR3aa: CASSAGTVYGYTF

j_gene: TRBJ1-4
d_gene: -
len: 14
v_gene: TRBV20-1
abundance: -
CDR3nt: TGCAGTGCTAGTCGGGTGACAGGAGCTGAAAAACTGTTTTTT
CDR3aa: CSASRVTGAEKLFF

j_gene: TRBJ2-2
d_gene: TRBD2
len: 16
v_gene: TRBV24-1
abundance: -
CDR3nt: TGTGCCACCAGTGAGACGGGAGGGCCGGGAACCGGGGAGCTGTTTTTT
CDR3aa: CATSETGGPGTGELFF

j_gene: TRBJ2-5
d_gene: -
len: 12
v_gene: TRBV3-1/TRBV3-2
abundance: -
CDR3nt: TGTGCCAGCAGCCCCCCCAGAGAGACCCAGTACTTC
CDR3aa: CASSPPRETQYF

j_gene: TRBJ2-2
d_gene: -
len: 13
v_gene: TRBV10-1
abundance: few
CDR3nt: TGCGCCAGCAGTGCGGGAGCTCCCGGGGAGCTGTTTTTT
CDR3aa: CASSAGAPGELFF

j_gene: TRBJ1-6
d_gene: -
len: 16
v_gene: TRBV19
abundance: once
CDR3nt: TGTGCCAGTAGTATGGCGGCGGGTAAAGGTTTTTCACCCCTCCACTTT
CDR3aa: CASSMAAGKGFSPLHF

j_gene: TRBJ1-1
d_gene: TRBD1
len: 15
v_gene: TRBV6-5
abundance: -
CDR3nt: TGTGCCAGCAGTCCGACAGGGAACCTGAACACTGAAGCTTTCTTT
CDR3aa: CASSPTGNLNTEAFF

j_gene: TRBJ2-7
d_gene: TRBD1
len: 17
v_gene: TRBV7-8
abundance: -
CDR3nt: TGTGCCAGCAGCTTGAGGACAGGGGAGGCCCTTCTCTACGAGCAGTACTTC
CDR3aa: CASSLRTGEALLYEQYF

j_gene: TRBJ1-6
d_gene: TRBD1
len: 16
v_gene: TRBV5-4
abundance: -
CDR3nt: TGTGCCAGCAGCCCCAGGGACAGGGGGCGGAATTCACCCCTCCACTTT
CDR3aa: CASSPRDRGRNSPLHF

j_gene: TRBJ1-1
d_gene: -
len: 14
v_gene: TRBV5-1
abundance: -
CDR3nt: TGCGCCAGCAGCTTGGACGCCGGGAACACTGAAGCTTTCTTT
CDR3aa: CASSLDAGNTEAFF

j_gene: TRBJ2-7
d_gene: -
len: 15
v_gene: TRBV11-2
abundance: once
CDR3nt: TGTGCCAGCAGCGCCTACCTGGGGGGGCAGGACGAGCAGTACTTC
CDR3aa: CASSAYLGGQDEQYF

j_gene: TRBJ2-7
d_gene: TRBD2
len: 16
v_gene: TRBV5-1
abundance: -
CDR3nt: TGCGCCAGCAGCTTGGCCCTAGCGGGAGAGGACTACGAGCAGTACTTC
CDR3aa: CASSLALAGEDYEQYF

j_gene: TRBJ1-5
d_gene: TRBD1
len: 15
v_gene: TRBV20-1
abundance: -
CDR3nt: TGCAGTGCTAGTACCGGGACAGGGATTGCTCAGCCCCAGCATTTT
CDR3aa: CSASTGTGIAQPQHF

j_gene: TRBJ1-6
d_gene: -
len: 15
v_gene: TRBV27
abundance: -
CDR3nt: TGTGCCAGCAGTTTAATAACAGCCTATAATTCACCCCTCCACTTT
CDR3aa: CASSLITAYNSPLHF

j_gene: TRBJ1-1
d_gene: -
len: 17
v_gene: TRBV7-9
abundance: -
CDR3nt: TGTGCCAGCAGCTTTAGGACAGCACCCTATGTGGACACTGAAGCTTTCTTT
CDR3aa: CASSFRTAPYVDTEAFF

j_gene: TRBJ1-1
d_gene: -
len: 13
v_gene: TRBV19
abundance: -
CDR3nt: TGTGCCAGCAGAATCGGACAGAACACTGAAGCTTTCTTT
CDR3aa: CASRIGQNTEAFF

j_gene: TRBJ2-4
d_gene: TRBD2
len: 19
v_gene: TRBV4-1
abundance: -
CDR3nt: TGCGCCAGCAGCCAAGGACCCGTTAGCGGGAGGGAAGCCAAAAACATTCAGTACTTC
CDR3aa: CASSQGPVSGREAKNIQYF

j_gene: TRBJ1-5
d_gene: TRBD1
len: 12
v_gene: TRBV28
abundance: -
CDR3nt: TGTGCCAGCGGACAGGGGTTCGTAGCCCAGCATTTT
CDR3aa: CASGQGFVAQHF

j_gene: TRBJ1-6
d_gene: -
len: 15
v_gene: TRBV5-1
abundance: once
CDR3nt: TGCGCCAGCAGCTTGGCCGGACTGAATAATTCACCCCTCCACTTT
CDR3aa: CASSLAGLNNSPLHF

j_gene: TRBJ2-3
d_gene: -
len: 15
v_gene: TRBV5-4
abundance: once
CDR3nt: TGTGCCAGCAGCTTCCCGCGGGGTGGCACAGATACGCAGTATTTT
CDR3aa: CASSFPRGGTDTQYF

j_gene: TRBJ2-1
d_gene: TRBD2
len: 15
v_gene: TRBV11-3
abundance: -
CDR3nt: TGTGCCAGCAGCTTAGTGGGGATGCCGGGAGGTGAGCAGTTCTTC
CDR3aa: CASSLVGMPGGEQFF

j_gene: TRBJ2-1
d_gene: TRBD2
len: 15
v_gene: TRBV28
abundance: -
CDR3nt: TGTGCCAGCAGCCCAAGGGGCGGGAGGGACAATGAGCAGTTCTTC
CDR3aa: CASSPRGGRDNEQFF

j_gene: TRBJ1-1
d_gene: -
len: 14
v_gene: TRBV6-1
abundance: -
CDR3nt: TGTGCCAGCAGTGAACTGGGCTTGAACACTGAAGCTTTCTTT
CDR3aa: CASSELGLNTEAFF

j_gene: TRBJ2-7
d_gene: -
len: 13
v_gene: TRBV5-5
abundance: -
CDR3nt: TGTGCCAGCAGCTTTGGCGGATCCTACGAGCAGTACTTC
CDR3aa: CASSFGGSYEQYF

j_gene: TRBJ2-5
d_gene: TRBD2
len: 12
v_gene: TRBV29-1
abundance: -
CDR3nt: TGCAGTATCTCTAGCGGCCAAGAGACCCAGTACTTC
CDR3aa: CSISSGQETQYF

j_gene: TRBJ2-7
d_gene: -
len: 14
v_gene: TRBV9
abundance: -
CDR3nt: TGTGCCAGCAGCGGGGGCAGGGTTAGCTACGAGCAGTACTTC
CDR3aa: CASSGGRVSYEQYF

j_gene: TRBJ1-5
d_gene: TRBD1
len: 14
v_gene: TRBV28
abundance: -
CDR3nt: TGTGCCAGCCAGGGGGACAGGGGAAGCCAGCCCCAGCATTTT
CDR3aa: CASQGDRGSQPQHF

j_gene: TRBJ2-7
d_gene: -
len: 13
v_gene: TRBV5-1
abundance: -
CDR3nt: TGCGCCAGCAGCGGGGACTCACCCTACGAGCAGTACTTC
CDR3aa: CASSGDSPYEQYF

j_gene: TRBJ2-5
d_gene: -
len: 15
v_gene: TRBV7-9
abundance: -
CDR3nt: TGTGCCAGCAGCTTAGCTAGGCGGGCTCAAGAGACCCAGTACTTC
CDR3aa: CASSLARRAQETQYF